This T cell receptor beta chain was profiled in a study of blood T cell repertoires in COVID-19. At the level of the study: COVID-19 samples collected from the United States, Italy and Spain covered acute and convalescent phases. The analysed material was cDNA or gDNA that came from T cells, B-cell-depleted T cells, or PBMCs.

The germline V gene has CDR1 MNHEY and CDR2 SVGAGI. The junction had 9 bases not matched to a gene; V was cut back by 6 bases and J by 10 bases. The CDR3 is 15 residues long. As handled by the study authors: Reference gene primers were amplified, and this amplification served to estimate nucleated cell counts. TCRdb's table, derived via immunoSEQ multiplex PCR, lists solely in-frame clones and lacks some. The V and J calls and clone size were taken over from that table, and D and trimming were inferred from the DNA. The data show tens of thousands of clones, with approximately 78% seen just once and around a sixth held by the top ten.

The genes are TRBV6-5 and TRBJ1-6; 10 bases line up with TRBD1. Sequencing input: peripheral blood. This receptor was obtained from a human donor in a cohort sampled during active COVID-19. The CDR3 DNA reads TGTGCCAGCAGACCTCGGACAGGGGGAGGCTCACCCCTCCACTTT. It codes for CASRPRTGGGSPLHF.